A single sample gave rise to the 10 T cell receptor beta chains below, sequenced in a study of blood T cell repertoires in COVID-19. TCRdb keeps only in-frame clones here, not all; method: immunoSEQ multiplex PCR. The sample lists more than 85,000 clones, approximately 85% occurring once. Input material: peripheral blood. Receptor source: a man between 45 and 60 years old with acute or convalescent COVID-19.

This sequence joins TRBV9 and TRBJ2-6, with 7 bases aligning to TRBD1. The CDR3 contains 17 residues. Germline lookup yields CDR1 SGDLS and CDR2 YYNGEE. The trim removed 2 bases at V and 3 bases at J, leaving 8 bases unmatched. CDR3 sequence (DNA): TGTGCCAGCAGCGTTTCACAGGGGATAGGTGGGGCCAACGTCCTGACTTTC. The encoded protein is CASSVSQGIGGANVLTF.

This clone was recorded only once. This chain joins TRBV5-1 and TRBJ2-1; 10 bases are shared with TRBD2. The CDR3 totals 16 residues. Germline CDR1 and CDR2: SGHRS and YFSETQ. The junction had 5 bases not matched to a gene; V was cut back by 1 base and J by 4 bases. CDR3 coding DNA: TGCGCCAGCAGCTTGACTAGCGGGATGCGGTACAATGAGCAGTTCTTC. Translating gives CASSLTSGMRYNEQFF.

This rearrangement joins TRBV5-4 to TRBJ1-2; D remains ambiguous. Trimming pared 0 bases from V and 13 bases from J, leaving 16 bases between. Germline V gene data show CDR1 as SGHNT and CDR2 as YYREEE (reference sequence). The CDR3 is 13 amino acids. DNA for the CDR3: TGTGCCAGCAGCTTGGTAACCGGGGAGGAAGTCACCTTC. Translating gives CASSLVTGEEVTF. Combining the CDR3 with reference TRBV5-4 and TRBJ1-2 gives the whole variable domain ETGVTQSPTHLIKTRGQQVTLRCSSQSGHNTVSWYQQALGQGPQFIFQYYREEENGRGNFPPRFSGLQFPNYSSELNVNALELDDSALYLCASSLVTGEEVTFGSGTRLTVV.

The V call is TRBV6-2 or TRBV6-3, the J call TRBJ2-7, with D tentatively TRBD2 (5 bases). This CDR3 has 15 amino acids. Trimming shortened V by 5 bases and J by 4 bases, and 18 bases separated the two germline ends. Per the germline V gene, CDR1 is MNHEY and CDR2 is SVGEGT. This CDR3 reads CASSPADSLRYEQYF. In DNA, the CDR3 is TGTGCCAGCAGTCCGGCGGACTCTTTACGGTACGAGCAGTACTTC.

The rearrangement links TRBV5-1 to TRBJ2-5, with 8 bases that match TRBD1. The CDR3 is 16 amino acids. J was trimmed by 3 bases and V by 0 bases; bases with no gene match: 7. Looked up from germline, CDR1 is SGHRS and CDR2 is YFSETQ. As DNA, the CDR3 is TGCGCCAGCAGCTTGGCCGTTGGGACAGGAGAAGAGACCCAGTACTTC. Translating it yields CASSLAVGTGEETQYF.

The gene calls are TRBV7-8 and TRBJ2-7; 8 bases agree with TRBD2. The CDR3 runs 15 residues. The V and J ends lost 2 bases and 4 bases, in that order; junction bases with no gene match: 7. In germline, CDR1 is SGHVS, CDR2 FQNEAQ. The CDR3 DNA sequence: TGTGCCAGCAGCTTATACAGGACTAGCAGTTACGAGCAGTACTTC. Amino acid sequence: CASSLYRTSSYEQYF.

This sequence joins TRBV28 and TRBJ1-6; D call uncertain. The germline gives CDR1 MDHEN, CDR2 SYDVKM. This CDR3 spans 15 amino acids. Trimming left V 3 bases short and J 4 bases short, with 10 bases between. The CDR3 spells CASSLVQVYNSPLHF. The CDR3 DNA reads as TGTGCCAGCAGTTTGGTTCAGGTTTATAATTCACCCCTCCACTTT.

The chain carries TRBV5-6 and TRBJ2-7; 7 positions agree with TRBD1. Germline V gene data show CDR1 as SGHDT and CDR2 as YYEEEE. CDR3 size: 14 residues. Trimming took 2 bases from V and 2 from J; bases not matched to a gene: 4. The CDR3: CASSLPGQTYEQYF. The CDR3 DNA is TGTGCCAGCAGCTTACCGGGACAGACCTACGAGCAGTACTTC.

The chain links TRBV19 to TRBJ2-3, with 7 bases that match TRBD1. CDR1 is LNHDA, CDR2 SQIVND, per germline (reference sequence). The CDR3 extends over 15 amino acids. V lost 5 bases, J lost 2 bases, and 7 bases stayed unmatched. The CDR3 reads CASSPRDSNTDTQYF. In nucleotides, the CDR3 is TGTGCCAGTAGTCCCCGGGACAGCAACACAGATACGCAGTATTTT.

V gene TRBV11-2 combines with J gene TRBJ2-5; TRBD1 aligns across 12 bases. Germline V gene lookup returns CDR1 SGHAT and CDR2 FQNNGV. V lost 3 bases, J lost 5 bases, and 7 bases stayed unmatched. The CDR3 consists of 16 residues. CDR3 sequence (DNA): TGTGCCAGCAGCTTCACGGGACAGGGGGCGATGGAGACCCAGTACTTC. It is translated as CASSFTGQGAMETQYF. Filled out from reference TRBV11-2 and TRBJ2-5, the complete variable domain reads EAGVAQSPRYKIIEKRQSVAFWCNPISGHATLYWYQQILGQGPKLLIQFQNNGVVDDSQLPKDRFSAERLKGVDSTLKIQPAKLEDSAVYLCASSFTGQGAMETQYFGPGTRLLVL.